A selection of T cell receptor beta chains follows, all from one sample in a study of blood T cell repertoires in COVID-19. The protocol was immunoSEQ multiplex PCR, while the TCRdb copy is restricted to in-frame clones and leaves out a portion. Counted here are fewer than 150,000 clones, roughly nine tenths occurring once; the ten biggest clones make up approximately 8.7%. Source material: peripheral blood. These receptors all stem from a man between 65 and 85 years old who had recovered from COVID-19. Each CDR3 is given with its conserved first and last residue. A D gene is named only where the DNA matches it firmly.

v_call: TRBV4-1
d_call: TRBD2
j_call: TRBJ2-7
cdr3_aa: CASSQDWGGEQYF

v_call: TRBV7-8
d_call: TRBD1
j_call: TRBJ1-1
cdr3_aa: CASSSWNTGDEAFF

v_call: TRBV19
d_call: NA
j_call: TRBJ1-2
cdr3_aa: CASSIMGRGYTF

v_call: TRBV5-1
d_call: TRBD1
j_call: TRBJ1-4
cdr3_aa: CASSQGRGTNEKLFF

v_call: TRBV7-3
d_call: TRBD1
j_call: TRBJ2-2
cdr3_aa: CASSSGQGAGTGELFF

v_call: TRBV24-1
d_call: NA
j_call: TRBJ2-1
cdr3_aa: CATSDLYRENNEQFF

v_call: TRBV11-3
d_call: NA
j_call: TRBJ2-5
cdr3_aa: CASSFSESSHQYF

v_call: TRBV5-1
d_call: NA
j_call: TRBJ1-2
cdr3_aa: CASSRREDYGYTF

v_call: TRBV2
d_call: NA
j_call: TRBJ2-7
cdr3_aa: CASSDLYRGSEQYF

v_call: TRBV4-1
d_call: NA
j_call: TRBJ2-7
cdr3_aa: CASSHGRGLLGDYEQYF

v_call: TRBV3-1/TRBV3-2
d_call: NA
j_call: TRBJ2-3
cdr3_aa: CASSEVADTQYF

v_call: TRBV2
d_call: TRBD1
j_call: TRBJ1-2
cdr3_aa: CASSEETGYGIYGYTF

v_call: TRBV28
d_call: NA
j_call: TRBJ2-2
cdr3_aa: CASTPRTRANTGELFF

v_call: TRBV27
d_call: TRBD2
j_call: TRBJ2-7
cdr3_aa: CASSPTSGGLSYEQYF

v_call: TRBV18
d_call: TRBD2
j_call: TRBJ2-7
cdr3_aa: CASSPVLAGVRGEQYF

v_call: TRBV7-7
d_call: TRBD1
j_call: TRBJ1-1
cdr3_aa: CASRRLGQEAEAFF

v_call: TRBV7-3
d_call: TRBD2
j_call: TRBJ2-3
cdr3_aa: CQIGVWREERTDTQYF

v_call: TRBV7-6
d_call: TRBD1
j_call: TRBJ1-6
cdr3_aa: CASSLEGRGNSPLHF

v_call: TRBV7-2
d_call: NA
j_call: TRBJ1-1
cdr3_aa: CASSLVGRGNTEAFF

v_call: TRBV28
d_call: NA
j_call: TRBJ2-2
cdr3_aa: CASSFWETNTGELFF

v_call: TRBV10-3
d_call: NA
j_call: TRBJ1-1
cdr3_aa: CAISAYPIPRTGMNTEAFF

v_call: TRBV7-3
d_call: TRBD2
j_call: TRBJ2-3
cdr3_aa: CASSPTGLGTTDTQYF

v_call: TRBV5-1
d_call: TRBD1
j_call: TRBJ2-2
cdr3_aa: CASSATGANTGELFF

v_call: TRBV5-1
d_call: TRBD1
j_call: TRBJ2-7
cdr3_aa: CASSLSGQGVTYEQYF

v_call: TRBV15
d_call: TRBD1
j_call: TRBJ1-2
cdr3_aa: CATSAGTGGNGYTF

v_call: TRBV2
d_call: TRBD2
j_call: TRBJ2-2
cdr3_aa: CASSPIAGDGSGELFF

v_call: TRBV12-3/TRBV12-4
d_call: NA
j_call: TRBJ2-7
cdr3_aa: CASRGRRYEQYF

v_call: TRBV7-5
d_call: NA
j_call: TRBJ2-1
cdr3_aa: CVRSPWQRDLNNEQFF

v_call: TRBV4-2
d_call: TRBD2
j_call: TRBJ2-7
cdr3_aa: CASSQGVGAGDSYEQYF

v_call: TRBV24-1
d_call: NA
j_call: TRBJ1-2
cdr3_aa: CATSDSPSISERKGYTF

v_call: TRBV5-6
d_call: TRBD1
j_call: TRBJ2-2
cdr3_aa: CASSGWDRGFTGELFF

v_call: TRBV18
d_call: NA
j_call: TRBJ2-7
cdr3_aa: CASSPPTSYEQYF

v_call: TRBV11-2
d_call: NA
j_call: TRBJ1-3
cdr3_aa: CASPAGSGNTIYF

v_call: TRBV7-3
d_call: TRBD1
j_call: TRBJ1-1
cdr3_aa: CASSTGGGLMLLF

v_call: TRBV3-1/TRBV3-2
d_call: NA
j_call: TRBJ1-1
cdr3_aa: CASSRQVYTEAFF

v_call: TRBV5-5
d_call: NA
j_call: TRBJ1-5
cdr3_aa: CASSSDLLQGPPQHF

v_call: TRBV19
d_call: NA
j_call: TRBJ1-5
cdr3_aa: CASSRGRDRVYQPQHF

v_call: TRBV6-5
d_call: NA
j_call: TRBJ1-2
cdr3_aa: CASRKGQGLYGYTF

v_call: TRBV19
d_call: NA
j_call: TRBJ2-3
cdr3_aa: CASSIGRGVWSDTQYF

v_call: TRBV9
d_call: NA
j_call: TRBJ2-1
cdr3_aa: CASSDTGLYNEQFF

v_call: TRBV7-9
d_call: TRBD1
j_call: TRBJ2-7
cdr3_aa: CASSMTGTTYEQYF

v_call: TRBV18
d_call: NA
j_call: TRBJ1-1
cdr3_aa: CASSLTENTEAFF

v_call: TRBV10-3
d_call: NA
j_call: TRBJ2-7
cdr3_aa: CASETGLSYEQYF

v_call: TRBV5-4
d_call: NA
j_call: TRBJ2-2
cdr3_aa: CASSSTGELFF

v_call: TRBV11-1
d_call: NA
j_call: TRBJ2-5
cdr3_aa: CASSPFGGGETQYF

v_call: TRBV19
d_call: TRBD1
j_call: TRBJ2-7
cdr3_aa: CASKDRGNSYEQYF

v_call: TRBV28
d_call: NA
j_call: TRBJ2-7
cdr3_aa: CASSLATTAAYEQYF